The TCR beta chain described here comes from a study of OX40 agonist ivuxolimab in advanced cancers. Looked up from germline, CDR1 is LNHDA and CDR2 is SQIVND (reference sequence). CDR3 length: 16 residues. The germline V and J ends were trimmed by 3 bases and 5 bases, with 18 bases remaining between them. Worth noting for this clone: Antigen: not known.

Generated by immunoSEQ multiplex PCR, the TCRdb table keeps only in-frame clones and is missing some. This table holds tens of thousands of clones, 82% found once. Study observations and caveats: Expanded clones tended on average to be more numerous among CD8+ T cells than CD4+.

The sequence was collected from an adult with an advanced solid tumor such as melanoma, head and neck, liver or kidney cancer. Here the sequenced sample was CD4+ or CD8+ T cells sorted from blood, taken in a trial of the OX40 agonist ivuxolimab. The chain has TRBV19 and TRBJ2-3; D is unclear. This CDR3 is CASSMVGVAAVDTQYF. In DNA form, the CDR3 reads TGTGCCAGTAGTATGGTTGGGGTAGCAGCCGTAGATACGCAGTATTTT.